This T cell receptor (beta chain) was found in a study of cytomegalovirus exposure and HLA in healthy donors. Concerning this clone: Its antigen is undetermined.

It was healthy bone marrow donors who served as donors. Study-level findings and limits: Exclusion as indistinguishable affected some V segments, including TRBV6-2 and TRBV6-3. HLA alleles were associated with fewer than 20,000 TCR beta sequences in a later analysis at 0.05 false discovery rate. Later analysis identified a missense DCLRE1C variant that was linked to TCR beta V- and J-gene trimming.

Amplification used 60 Vbeta primers and 13 Jbeta primers. Generated by immunoSEQ multiplex PCR, the TCRdb table keeps only in-frame clones and is missing some. The table has 100,000 or so clones, 65% to 75% seen once; the top ten hold approximately 11%. With V trimmed by 6 bases and J by 4 bases, 7 bases remained unmatched. The V gene's germline CDR1 is MNHEY and CDR2 SVGAGI. This CDR3 is built from 14 residues. The receptor was isolated from a man in his forties in good health and CMV-seropositive. The rearrangement joins TRBV6-5 to TRBJ2-7, with TRBD2 matching over 9 bases. Specimen: PBMCs. The CDR3 DNA is TGTGCCAGCAGCCATAGCGGGAGTCTGTACGAGCAGTACGTC. It codes for CASSHSGSLYEQYV.